This TCR beta chain came from a study of tumor and adjacent non-tumor tissue in lung cancer (dated by TCRdb to about 2018). About the investigation overall: Of the cohort, roughly 12 patients had adenocarcinoma, 2 had squamous cell carcinoma and 1 had small cell lung cancer. The roughly 15 enrolled patients, of whom around 10 were men and 5 were women, were aged about 31 to 80 years and were diagnosed with TNM stage I to III disease. Sequencing produced more than 100,000,000 productive TCRbeta reads in total, an average of approximately 4.5 million reads per sample. Using bulk TCRbeta repertoires from some 15 lung cancer patients, the study set lung tumor tissue side by side with matched distant non-tumor lung tissue. TCRbeta CDR3 sequencing was performed on thirty paired specimens, with one tumor sample and one normal lung sample collected per patient. The research as a whole found: The cohort had only around 14 patients, and the authors noted that larger samples and more detailed clinical data are needed. Younger patients had significantly higher TCR diversity, and higher tumor TCR diversity was associated with shorter overall and disease-free survival. TCR diversity (inverse Simpson) was significantly higher in tumor than in normal lung tissue (around 450 vs 160, P = 0.0075, Mann-Whitney U test). A significantly larger cumulative share of the repertoire was made up by the top 100 clones in normal lung than in tumor tissue. Because peripheral blood was not sequenced, the blood TCRbeta repertoires of the lung cancer patients in the study went unexamined. Neither the sequencing platform nor unique molecular identifiers are named or mentioned anywhere in the methods.

A note on this clonotype: This receptor's antigen is unknown. The CDR3 carries no conserved terminal phenylalanine or tryptophan, so it likely arises from a read error.

RNA was extracted from bulk unsorted tissue and checked for quality with a NanoDrop ND-1000 and an Agilent 2100. All donors had newly diagnosed lung cancer, had not received prior chemotherapy, and were admitted for thoracic surgery in China between August and November 2014. Patients who had received previous radiotherapy or chemotherapy, or who had another concurrent cancer, were excluded from the study. Pieces of surgical tissue measuring about 1-2 cm3 were kept in RNAlater solution and stored at -80 degrees C until use. V is pared back by 2 bases and J by 3 bases, with 11 bases lying between the germline termini. The CDR3 length is 15 residues, termini included. The retained sequence is limited to the CDR3, 45 bases, with the frame set at the first base. Via the germline V gene, CDR1 is MNHNS and CDR2 SASEGT. Library generation was performed with multiplex PCR. Reads for this sample came from an Illumina HiSeq 2500. TCRbeta libraries were built by three rounds of nested PCR using primers (Table S4), following protocols modified from ARM-PCR. Before sequencing, PCR products of 200-500 bp were excised from the gel and purified with the QIAquick gel extraction kit. Per the authors' processing: Reads were cleaned with Trimmomatic, merged with FLASH into complete CDR3 sequences, and assigned to V(D)J germline segments with MiTCR. VDJtools was used to compute clonal diversity as the inverse Simpson's index. A read counted as productive if the sequence was in-frame and lacked a premature stop codon. The public reads were reprocessed in TCRdb via fastp at Q25 and MiXCR, keeping in-frame beta chains. CDR3 protein duplicates are merged, each entry listing the most common genes and DNA. The V and J calls come from TCRdb's annotation, not from the publication. The sample table records over 130,000 distinct CDR3 sequences; around 60% of these occur just once. Roughly 18% of the sample belongs to the ten largest clones.

The TCR originated in a man aged 55 to 70 with small cell lung cancer. Here the chain combines TRBV6-1 and TRBJ2-1; possibly the D gene is TRBD2, per 6 matching bases. The source material was lung tumor tissue. The sequence in DNA is TGTGCCAGCAGTGAAACCGCGCGGGGCTACAATGAGCAGTTCCTC. It translates as CASSETARGYNEQFL.